These T cell receptor beta chains were read from a single sample in a study of T-cell reconstitution after alpha-beta-depleted transplantation in children. Using its own MiXCR run on the PCR reads, TCRdb lists one record per CDR3 protein. The sample lists 90,000 to 120,000 distinct CDR3 sequences; 5.5% to 6.5% were seen once. This sample comprised PBMCs, mostly from graft donor cells, obtained 360 days after TCRalphabeta/CD19-depleted stem cell transplant. The source is a male patient between 2 and 10 years old who had a stem cell transplant for acute lymphoblastic leukemia, so the T cells may come from the graft donor. The CDR3 runs from the conserved cysteine through the conserved F or W. D genes are given only for firm matches. A row's size may be missing; if present it is once, few, many or a size class.

J gene,V gene,D gene,clone size,CDR3 protein,CDR3 DNA
TRBJ2-7,TRBV27,-,-,CASAPTGPGSSYEQYF,TGTGCCAGCGCACCCACGGGCCCAGGGAGCTCCTACGAGCAGTACTTC
TRBJ1-2,TRBV7-8,-,few,CASSSNSYYGYTF,TGTGCCAGCAGCTCTAACAGTTACTATGGCTACACCTTC
TRBJ1-3,TRBV29-1,TRBD1,-,CSVEKGASGNTIYF,TGCAGCGTTGAAAAGGGGGCTTCTGGAAACACCATATATTTT
TRBJ2-5,TRBV7-9,-,few,CASSLARQTQYF,TGTGCCAGCAGCTTGGCAAGGCAGACCCAGTACTTC
TRBJ2-7,TRBV18,-,many,CASSPLSQGLMEQYF,TGTGCCAGCTCACCTCTCTCGCAGGGACTCATGGAGCAGTACTTC
TRBJ2-5,TRBV9,TRBD2,-,CASSVGGGARETQYF,TGTGCCAGCAGCGTAGGGGGGGGAGCGCGGGAGACCCAGTACTTC
TRBJ1-4,TRBV7-2,TRBD1,-,CASSLRQGAREKLFF,TGTGCCAGCAGCTTACGACAGGGGGCTAGGGAAAAACTGTTTTTT
TRBJ2-5,TRBV9,-,-,CASSVGGSSQETQYF,TGTGCCAGCAGCGTTGGAGGGAGTAGCCAAGAGACCCAGTACTTC
TRBJ2-7,TRBV6-5,TRBD1,many,CASSYRDSSSPYEQYF,TGTGCCAGCAGTTACCGGGACAGCTCGAGCCCCTACGAGCAGTACTTC
TRBJ1-4,TRBV5-1,-,-,CASSLGDGGLFNNEKLFF,TGCGCCAGCAGCTTAGGAGACGGGGGCTTGTTTAATAATGAAAAACTGTTTTTT
TRBJ2-5,TRBV7-7,TRBD1,-,CASSLGRQGPETQYF,TGTGCCAGCAGCTTAGGACGACAGGGCCCAGAGACCCAGTACTTC
TRBJ2-7,TRBV27,-,-,CASSFQGVAYEQYF,TGTGCCAGCAGTTTCCAAGGGGTGGCCTACGAGCAGTACTTC
TRBJ2-3,TRBV4-3,-,-,CASSQGGVSSTDTQYF,TGCGCCAGCAGCCAAGGCGGGGTATCTAGCACAGATACGCAGTATTTT
TRBJ2-3,TRBV5-1,-,-,CASSWRRGSTDTQYF,TGCGCCAGCAGCTGGCGGAGGGGGAGCACAGATACGCAGTATTTT
TRBJ1-2,TRBV2,-,few,CASTPSLIPDRLLGYGYTF,TGTGCCAGTACCCCTTCCCTAATCCCAGACCGGCTTTTAGGGTATGGCTACACCTTC
TRBJ1-1,TRBV6-5,-,many,CASSYEGGTEAFF,TGTGCCAGCAGTTACGAAGGGGGGACTGAAGCTTTCTTT
TRBJ2-7,TRBV12-3/TRBV12-4,-,many,CASSPLGSRRTYEQYF,TGTGCCAGCAGTCCGCTTGGTAGCCGGCGAACCTACGAGCAGTACTTC
TRBJ2-5,TRBV21-1,-,many,CASSRANLKETQYF,TGTGCCAGCAGCAGGGCCAATCTAAAAGAGACCCAGTACTTC
TRBJ1-1,TRBV6-2/TRBV6-3,-,-,CASSYSGKMNTEAFF,TGTGCCAGCAGTTACTCGGGTAAGATGAACACTGAAGCTTTCTTT
TRBJ2-2,TRBV19,TRBD2,-,CASSWTSGNTGELFF,TGTGCCAGTAGTTGGACTAGCGGGAACACCGGGGAGCTGTTTTTT
TRBJ1-4,TRBV24-1,-,-,CATSERTREKLFF,TGTGCCACCAGTGAGCGGACCAGGGAAAAACTGTTTTTT
TRBJ2-5,TRBV24-1,-,many,CATSDPGPGWIQETQYF,TGTGCCACCAGTGACCCCGGGCCGGGATGGATCCAAGAGACCCAGTACTTC
TRBJ1-1,TRBV5-1,TRBD1,many,CASSQGGVTEAFF,TGCGCCAGCAGCCAAGGGGGCGTCACTGAAGCTTTCTTT
TRBJ1-5,TRBV6-5,-,many,CASSAGQAQHF,TGTGCCAGCAGTGCGGGACAAGCCCAGCATTTT